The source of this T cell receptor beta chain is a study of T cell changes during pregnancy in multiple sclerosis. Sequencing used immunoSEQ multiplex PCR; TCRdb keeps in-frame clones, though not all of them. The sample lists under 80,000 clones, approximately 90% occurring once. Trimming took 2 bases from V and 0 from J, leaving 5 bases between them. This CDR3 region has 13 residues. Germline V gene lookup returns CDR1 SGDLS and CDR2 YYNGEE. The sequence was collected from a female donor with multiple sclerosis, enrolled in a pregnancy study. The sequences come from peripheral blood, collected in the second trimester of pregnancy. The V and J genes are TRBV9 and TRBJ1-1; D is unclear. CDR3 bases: TGTGCCAGCAGCGTCGGGATGAACACTGAAGCTTTCTTT. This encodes CASSVGMNTEAFF.